Listed here is a single TCR beta chain. The data stem from a study of blood T cell repertoires in COVID-19. At the level of the study: The origin of the acute and convalescent COVID-19 samples was the United States, Italy and Spain. T cells, B-cell-depleted T cells, or PBMCs provided the cDNA or gDNA that served as material.

Original processing methods: Amplification of reference gene primers provided the estimated nucleated cell counts. Some clones are missing from TCRdb's copy, which holds only in-frame ones; the method was immunoSEQ multiplex PCR. The V and J calls and clone size are taken from that table; D and trimming were inferred from the DNA. This table holds more than 110,000 clones, 80% to 90% found once. What was sequenced was peripheral blood. The source of this sequence is a woman in her 40s with acute or convalescent COVID-19.

CDR3 nucleotides: TGTGCCAGCAGCCCGAGAGGGATACCGGGGGGGGACAAACTGTTTTTT. This sequence encodes CASSPRGIPGGDKLFF. This rearrangement joins TRBV7-8 to TRBJ1-4; TRBD1 might be the D (5 bases). Germline-derived CDR1 and CDR2 are SGHVS and FQNEAQ. This CDR3 spans 16 amino acids. Trimming pared 5 bases from V and 11 bases from J, leaving 24 bases between.